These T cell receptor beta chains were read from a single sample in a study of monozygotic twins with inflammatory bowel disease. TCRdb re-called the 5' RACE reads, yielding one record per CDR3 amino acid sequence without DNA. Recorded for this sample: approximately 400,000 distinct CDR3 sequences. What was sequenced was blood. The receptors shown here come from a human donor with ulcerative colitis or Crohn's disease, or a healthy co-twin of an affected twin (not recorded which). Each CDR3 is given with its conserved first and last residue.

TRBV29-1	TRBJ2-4	CSVVTVLAKNIQYF
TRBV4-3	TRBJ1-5	CASSPDGVENQPQHF
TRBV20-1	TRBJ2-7	CSGGTNFYEQYF
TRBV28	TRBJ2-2	CASTRDSHTGELFF
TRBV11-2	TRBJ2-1	CASSLEANEQFF
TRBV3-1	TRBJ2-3	CASSLGWVNTDTQYF
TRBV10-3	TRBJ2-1	CAISDSGGGNEQFF
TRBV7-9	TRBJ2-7	CASSLDRGDEQYF
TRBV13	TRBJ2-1	CASSPYGGYNEQFF
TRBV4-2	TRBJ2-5	CASSQERSVETQYF
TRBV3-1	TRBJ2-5	CASRQGGTQYF
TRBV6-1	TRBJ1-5	CARSENRGGVGDQPQHF
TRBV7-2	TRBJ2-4	CASSKGLVGIQYF
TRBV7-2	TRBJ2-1	CASSSLAGVRNEQFF
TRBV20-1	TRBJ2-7	CSAIGGTTSSYEQYF
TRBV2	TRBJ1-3	CASSAEGFGNTIYF
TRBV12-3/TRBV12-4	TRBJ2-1	CASSLDSFSYNEQFF
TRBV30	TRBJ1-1	CAWRLGTGGAAFF
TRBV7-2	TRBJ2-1	CASSSPAVSSYNEQFF
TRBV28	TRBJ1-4	CASSPGTMGEKLFF
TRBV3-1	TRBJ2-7	CASSQAGSYEQYF
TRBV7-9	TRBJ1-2	CASSWDNDGYTF
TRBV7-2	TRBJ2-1	CASSLMVSRFYNEQFF
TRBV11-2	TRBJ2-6	CASSLGTGLTYAGANVLTF
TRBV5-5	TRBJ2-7	CASSLEVDRGWGEQYF
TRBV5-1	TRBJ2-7	CASALSGGGADEQYF
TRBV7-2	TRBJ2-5	CASSLVSGLAGRETQYF
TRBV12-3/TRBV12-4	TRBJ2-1	CASSHGQGSYNEQFF
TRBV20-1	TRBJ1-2	CSARGDRDGYTF
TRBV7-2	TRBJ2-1	CASSLWTGDYNEQFF
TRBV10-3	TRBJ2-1	CAISESEGLEQFF
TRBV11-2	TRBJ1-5	CASSPDRYSNQPQHF
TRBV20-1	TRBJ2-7	CSARDSALAGLNEQYF
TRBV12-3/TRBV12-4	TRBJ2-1	CVSSKGFYNEQFF
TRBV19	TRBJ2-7	CASSMTELAYEQYF
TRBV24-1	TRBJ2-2	CATSDSRGNTGELFF
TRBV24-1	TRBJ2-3	CATSARDRGSDTQYF
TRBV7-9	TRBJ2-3	CASSLAAVVTDTQYF
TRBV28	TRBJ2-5	CASSLSGAGYQETQYF
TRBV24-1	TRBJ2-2	CATSEPSGELFF
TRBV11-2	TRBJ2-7	CASSLELGGGVGEQYF
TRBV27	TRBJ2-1	CASTPDRGLYNEQFF
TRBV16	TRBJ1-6	CASSASQAAGGSPLHF
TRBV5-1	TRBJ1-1	CASSSGTGFGAFF
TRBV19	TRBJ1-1	CASTPGTFSNEAFF
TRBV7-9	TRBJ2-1	CAIPQGFDNEQFF
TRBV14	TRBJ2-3	CASSQFVVPDTQYF
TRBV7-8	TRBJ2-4	CASSLELRNIQYF
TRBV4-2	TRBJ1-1	CASSHTSEAFF
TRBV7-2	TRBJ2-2	CASSLAGGSSNTGELFF
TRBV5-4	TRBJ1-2	CASSLDQGPNYGYTF
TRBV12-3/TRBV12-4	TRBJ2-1	CASSLYPSGGNEQFF
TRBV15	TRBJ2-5	CATSIAGVGETQYF
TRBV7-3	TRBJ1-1	CASSEGAGRMNTEAFF
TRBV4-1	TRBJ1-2	CASSPGTPTNYGYTF